Each of the 2 T cell receptor beta chains below was sequenced from the same sample in a study of blood T cell repertoires in COVID-19. Assay used: immunoSEQ multiplex PCR; TCRdb lists only in-frame clones, some missing. This table holds around 99,000 clones, roughly 83% found once. Specimen: peripheral blood. The source is a woman aged 60-75 years with acute or convalescent COVID-19.

The gene calls are TRBV4-1 and TRBJ2-1; maybe TRBD2 (5 bases). V was shortened by 1 base and J by 3 bases, with 10 bases between the two germline ends. The germline V gene encodes CDR1 MGHRA and CDR2 YSYEKL. This CDR3 is 15 amino acids long. Here the CDR3 reads CASSQGGFSYNEQFF. The CDR3 DNA sequence: TGCGCCAGCAGCCAAGGCGGGTTCAGCTACAATGAGCAGTTCTTC.

The CDR3 loop is CASRGLAGVFEQFF. The CDR3 DNA follows: TGTGCCAGTAGGGGACTAGCGGGAGTTTTTGAGCAGTTCTTC. V and J are TRBV19 and TRBJ2-1; TRBD2 matches 14 bases. Germline CDR1 LNHDA, CDR2 SQIVND (reference sequence). This CDR3 has 14 amino acids. With 6 bases clipped from V and 9 bases from J, the junction kept 4 bases outside the gene matches.